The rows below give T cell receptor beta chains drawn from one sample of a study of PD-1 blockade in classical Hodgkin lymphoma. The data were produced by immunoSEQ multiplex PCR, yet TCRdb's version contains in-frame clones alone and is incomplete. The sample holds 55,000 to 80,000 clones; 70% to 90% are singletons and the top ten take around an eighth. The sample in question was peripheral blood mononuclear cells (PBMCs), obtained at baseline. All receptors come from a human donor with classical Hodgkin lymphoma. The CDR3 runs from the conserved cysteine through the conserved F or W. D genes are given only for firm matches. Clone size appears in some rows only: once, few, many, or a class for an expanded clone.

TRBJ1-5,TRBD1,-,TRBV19,TGTGCCAGTAGTGGAAGCCAGGGGGGTATTGTAGGCAATCAGCCCCAGCATTTT,CASSGSQGGIVGNQPQHF
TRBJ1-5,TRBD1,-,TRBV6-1,TGTGCCAGCAGTGAAGCCGACAGGGGATATCAGCCCCAGCATTTT,CASSEADRGYQPQHF
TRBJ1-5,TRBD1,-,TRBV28,TGTGCCAGCAGTTTGGCTCCGGGACAGGGGGTTGGGCCCCAGCATTTT,CASSLAPGQGVGPQHF
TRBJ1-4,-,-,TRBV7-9,TGTGCCAGCAGCTTAGCTACAGGCTCGGCTAATGAAAAACTGTTTTTT,CASSLATGSANEKLFF
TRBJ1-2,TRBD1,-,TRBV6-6,TGTGCCAGCAGTTACTCGGGACAGGGAATTGGCTACACCTTC,CASSYSGQGIGYTF
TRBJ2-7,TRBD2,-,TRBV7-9,TGTGCCAGCAGCTTACATAGCGGGGGGATTAACGAGCAGTACTTC,CASSLHSGGINEQYF
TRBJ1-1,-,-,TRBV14,TGTGCCAGCAGCCAAGATCGTGTAGTGGACAGCGGAGAAGCTTTCTTT,CASSQDRVVDSGEAFF
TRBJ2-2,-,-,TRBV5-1,TGCGCCAGCAGCTTGGCGTATCGGGGTGCGGCCGGGGAGCTGTTTTTT,CASSLAYRGAAGELFF
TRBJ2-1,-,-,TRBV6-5,TGTGCCAGCAGTTATTCCCGGGGGGCGCGAGTATATGAGCAGTTCTTC,CASSYSRGARVYEQFF
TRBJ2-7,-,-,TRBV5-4,TGTGCCAGCAGCTTGGATGCCAAGAGCTCCTACGAGCAGTACTTC,CASSLDAKSSYEQYF
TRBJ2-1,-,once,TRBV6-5,TGTGCCAGCAGCCCGGACGGCAATGAGCAGTTCTTC,CASSPDGNEQFF
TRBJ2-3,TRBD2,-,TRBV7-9,TGTGCCAGCAGCTGGAGCCTTGGCGGGGGGGCCGATGAGACAGATACGCAGTATTTT,CASSWSLGGGADETDTQYF
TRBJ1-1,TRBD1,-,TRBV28,TGTGCCAGCAGCCGAGGGACAGTCGCAGGAGCTTTCTTT,CASSRGTVAGAFF
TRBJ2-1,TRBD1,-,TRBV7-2,TGTGCCAGCAGTTCGGACAGGGTGCACAATGAGCAGTTCTTC,CASSSDRVHNEQFF
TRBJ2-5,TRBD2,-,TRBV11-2,TGTGCCAGCGCCGAGACGGGGGGGGCTCTAGAGACCCAGTACTTC,CASAETGGALETQYF
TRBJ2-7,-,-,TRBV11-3,TGTGCCAGCAGCTCCGACAGGGAGGTGTACGAGCAGTACTTC,CASSSDREVYEQYF
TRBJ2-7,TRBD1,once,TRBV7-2,TGTGCCAGCAGCCCGTTAGGGGGGACAGGGGCCTACGAGCAGTACTTC,CASSPLGGTGAYEQYF
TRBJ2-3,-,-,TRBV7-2,TGTGCCAGCGGCACAGATACGCAGTATTTT,CASGTDTQYF
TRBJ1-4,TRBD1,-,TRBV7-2,TGTGCCAGCAGCTTAGTGGGGACAGGCGCTAATGAAAAACTGTTTTTT,CASSLVGTGANEKLFF
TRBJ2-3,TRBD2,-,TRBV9,TGTGCCAGCACCCACTCAAGCGGGGGGCAGGGAGATCCAGATACGCAGTATTTT,CASTHSSGGQGDPDTQYF
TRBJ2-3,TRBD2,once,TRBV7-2,TGTGCCAGCAGCTTAGCAAGACTAGCGGATTACACAGATACGCAGTATTTT,CASSLARLADYTDTQYF
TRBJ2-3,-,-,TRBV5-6,TGTGCCAGCAGCCGCGTCGGCTGGGGGCAGCCGCCAGATACGCAGTATTTT,CASSRVGWGQPPDTQYF
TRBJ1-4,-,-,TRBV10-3,TGTGCCATCGCGGGGGGGTATGGTGAAAAACTGTTTTTT,CAIAGGYGEKLFF
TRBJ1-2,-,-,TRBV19,TGTGCCAGTAGTATGATCAGGATATTTAACTATGGCTACACCTTC,CASSMIRIFNYGYTF
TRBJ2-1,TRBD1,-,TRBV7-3,TGTGCCAGCGGACTTCCGAGGGGGCCCTACAATGAGCAGTTCTTC,CASGLPRGPYNEQFF
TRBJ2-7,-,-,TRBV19,TGTGCCAGTAGTATAGGCGGCCAGGGACATATCTACGAGCAGTACTTC,CASSIGGQGHIYEQYF
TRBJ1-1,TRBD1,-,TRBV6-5,TGTGCCAGCAGCCGTGGACAGGGCACTGAAGCTTTCTTT,CASSRGQGTEAFF
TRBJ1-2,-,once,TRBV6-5,TGTGCCAGCAGGTTTCTAGACCGCGACCTCTATGGCTACACCTTC,CASRFLDRDLYGYTF
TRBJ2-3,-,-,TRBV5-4,TGTGCCAGCAGCCTAGGGACTTCCACTGATACGCAGTATTTT,CASSLGTSTDTQYF
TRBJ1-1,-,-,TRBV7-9,TGTGCCAGCAGCTTAGGCACCCCAAGGTGGAGGAACACTGAAGCTTTCTTT,CASSLGTPRWRNTEAFF
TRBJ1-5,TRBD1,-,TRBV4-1,TGCGCCAGCAGCCAAGATCCGGTAGGGGGCTATCAGCCCCAGCATTTT,CASSQDPVGGYQPQHF
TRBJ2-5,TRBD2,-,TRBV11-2,TGTGCCAGCAGCCTCGGGACTAGCCGGGGGGGAGAGACCCAGTACTTC,CASSLGTSRGGETQYF
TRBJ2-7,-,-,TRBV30,TGTGCCTGGAGCGGGGTCTCCTACGAGCAGTACTTC,CAWSGVSYEQYF